This T cell receptor beta chain was sequenced in a study of blood T cell repertoires in COVID-19. The wider study: The cDNA or gDNA used as material had been derived from T cells, B-cell-depleted T cells, or PBMCs.

Libraries were prepared by immunoSEQ multiplex PCR; TCRdb keeps only in-frame clonotypes and omits some of them. The sample records fewer than 130,000 clones, around 66% being singletons. This clone came up many times. V dropped 6 bases and J dropped 5 bases, with 17 bases sitting between them. The CDR3 has 14 amino acids. Per the germline V gene, CDR1 is KGHSH and CDR2 is LQKENI. The TCR comes from a man older than 75 with acute or convalescent COVID-19. The V and J genes are TRBV18 and TRBJ2-7; maybe TRBD2 (5 bases). The material sequenced was peripheral blood. The CDR3 region has the DNA TGTGCCAGCTCTTGGACGGACTCATCCAACGAGCAGTACTTC. It yields the protein CASSWTDSSNEQYF.